These T cell receptor beta chains were read from a single sample in a study of blood T cell repertoires in COVID-19. TCRdb's copy holds only in-frame clones and misses some; the assay was immunoSEQ multiplex PCR. The data contain about 89,000 clones, 75% to 90% of them singletons. The specimen sequenced was peripheral blood. The receptors stem from a male donor with acute or convalescent COVID-19. CDR3s include the opening cysteine and the closing phenylalanine or tryptophan. D genes are given only for firm matches. Rows give clone size only sometimes, using once, few, many, or a class for an expanded clone.

size,J,V,length,D,CDR3,DNA
-,TRBJ2-3,TRBV3-1/TRBV3-2,14,-,CASVLRGTTDTQYF,TGTGCCAGCGTACTAAGGGGGACCACAGATACGCAGTATTTT
-,TRBJ1-2,TRBV19,13,-,CASRERTAYGYTF,TGTGCCAGTAGGGAGCGGACAGCCTATGGCTACACCTTC
-,TRBJ1-2,TRBV19,14,-,CASSFTGVYYGYTF,TGTGCCAGTAGCTTTACAGGAGTATACTATGGCTACACCTTC
-,TRBJ2-1,TRBV29-1,14,-,CSVEGTEDYNEQFF,TGCAGCGTTGAAGGGACAGAAGACTACAATGAGCAGTTCTTC
-,TRBJ1-1,TRBV19,12,TRBD1,CATGGQGAEAFF,TGTGCCACCGGGGGACAGGGGGCTGAAGCTTTCTTT
-,TRBJ1-1,TRBV28,13,-,CASSWGRGPEAFF,TGTGCCAGCAGTTGGGGCAGGGGTCCTGAAGCTTTCTTT
-,TRBJ2-1,TRBV6-2/TRBV6-3,20,TRBD2,CASSYYMTSGGVSSYNEQFF,TGTGCCAGCAGTTACTACATGACTAGCGGGGGGGTCAGCTCCTACAATGAGCAGTTCTTC
few,TRBJ2-5,TRBV15,15,-,CATSRGKGPVETQYF,TGTGCCACCAGCCGGGGGAAAGGGCCTGTAGAGACCCAGTACTTC
-,TRBJ1-4,TRBV27,16,-,CASSRSFSSTNEKLFF,TGTGCCAGCAGTCGGAGTTTTAGTTCGACTAATGAAAAACTGTTTTTT
-,TRBJ1-3,TRBV5-4,16,-,CASSLSGNPGGNTIYF,TGTGCCAGCAGCTTATCCGGGAACCCGGGCGGAAACACCATATATTTT
-,TRBJ1-2,TRBV13,17,-,CASSLTPGGGADYGYTF,TGTGCCAGCAGCTTAACCCCCGGGGGGGGCGCGGACTATGGCTACACCTTC
-,TRBJ1-2,TRBV2,11,-,CASSNNYGYTF,TGTGCCAGCAGCAATAACTATGGCTACACCTTC
once,TRBJ2-3,TRBV5-1,15,TRBD2,CASSGGGGGTDTQYF,TGCGCCAGCTCCGGGGGGGGCGGTGGCACAGATACGCAGTATTTT
-,TRBJ2-5,TRBV6-6,16,TRBD2,CASSTPLAGAQGTQYF,TGTGCCAGCAGCACCCCCCTAGCGGGGGCCCAGGGGACCCAGTACTTC
-,TRBJ1-6,TRBV7-9,14,-,CASSLEGAGSPLHF,TGTGCCAGCAGCTTAGAAGGGGCTGGCTCACCCCTCCACTTT
-,TRBJ1-6,TRBV21-1,15,-,CASSTTGGWNSPLHF,TGTGCCAGCAGTACGACAGGGGGTTGGAATTCACCCCTCCACTTT
few,TRBJ2-3,TRBV7-2,16,TRBD2,CASSFLSGGRADTQYF,TGTGCCAGCAGCTTCCTGAGCGGGGGACGCGCAGATACGCAGTATTTT
-,TRBJ1-5,TRBV11-3,13,TRBD1,CASNYRGGQPQHF,TGTGCCAGCAACTACAGGGGGGGTCAGCCCCAGCATTTT
-,TRBJ1-6,TRBV28,16,-,CASSPRQGNSNSPLHF,TGTGCCAGCAGTCCCCGCCAGGGGAATAGTAATTCACCCCTCCACTTT
-,TRBJ2-5,TRBV19,15,-,CASSMGHTAGETQYF,TGTGCCAGTAGTATGGGACATACTGCTGGGGAGACCCAGTACTTC
-,TRBJ1-2,TRBV27,13,-,CASSFLVGDGYTF,TGTGCCAGCAGTTTCTTAGTGGGAGATGGCTACACCTTC
-,TRBJ2-1,TRBV15,13,-,CATSREPRGFQFF,TGTGCCACCAGCAGAGAACCTAGGGGCTTCCAGTTCTTC
-,TRBJ2-1,TRBV7-9,16,TRBD2,CASSLSGGGTLNEQFF,TGTGCCAGCAGCTTATCTGGCGGGGGAACCCTCAATGAGCAGTTCTTC
-,TRBJ2-7,TRBV27,14,-,CASRGDIPLGEQYF,TGTGCCAGCAGAGGGGATATCCCGCTGGGGGAGCAGTACTTC
-,TRBJ2-1,TRBV11-2,15,-,CASILSPSSYNEQFF,TGTGCCAGCATCCTTAGCCCCAGTTCCTACAATGAGCAGTTCTTC
-,TRBJ1-6,TRBV9,14,-,CASSEAQGSSPLHF,TGTGCCAGCAGCGAAGCCCAGGGGAGTTCACCCCTCCACTTT
-,TRBJ2-5,TRBV5-1,15,-,CASSLGGSDQETQYF,TGCGCCAGCAGCTTGGGGGGTAGCGACCAAGAGACCCAGTACTTC
-,TRBJ2-7,TRBV29-1,13,TRBD1,CSVSGTGNYEQYF,TGCAGCGTCTCCGGGACAGGGAACTACGAGCAGTACTTC
-,TRBJ1-4,TRBV10-3,11,-,CAPRRLGKLFF,TGTGCCCCCCGGAGGCTCGGTAAACTGTTTTTT
-,TRBJ1-3,TRBV27,11,-,CASKSGDTIYF,TGTGCCAGCAAGTCGGGGGACACCATATATTTT